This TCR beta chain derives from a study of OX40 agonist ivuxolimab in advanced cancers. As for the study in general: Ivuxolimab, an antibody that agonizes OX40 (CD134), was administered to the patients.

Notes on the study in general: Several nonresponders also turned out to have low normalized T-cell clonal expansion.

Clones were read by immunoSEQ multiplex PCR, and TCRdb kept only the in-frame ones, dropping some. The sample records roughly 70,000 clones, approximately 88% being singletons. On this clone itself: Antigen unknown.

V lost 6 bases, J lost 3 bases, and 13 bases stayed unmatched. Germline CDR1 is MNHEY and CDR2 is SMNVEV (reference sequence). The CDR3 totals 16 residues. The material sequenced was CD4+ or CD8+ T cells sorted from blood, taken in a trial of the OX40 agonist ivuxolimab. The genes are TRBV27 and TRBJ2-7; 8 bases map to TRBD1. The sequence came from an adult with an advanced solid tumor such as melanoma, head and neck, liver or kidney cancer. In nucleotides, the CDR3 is TGTGCCAGCAGCTCTTCACCCCCGACAGGGGACTACGAGCAGTACTTC. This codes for CASSSSPPTGDYEQYF.